This T cell receptor (beta chain) was observed in a study of glioma-infiltrating T cells. General study findings and limits: Very few CDR3 sequences were shared between tissue and blood. Above-expected tissue-blood divergence occurred in all gliomas, most in low-grade ones.

Using RNA template, CDR3s of TCR alpha and beta were amplified with iRepertoire arm-PCR. For one-step reverse transcription and amplification, roughly 95-450 ng of tissue mRNA or PBMC total RNA was used. TCRdb re-analysed the multiplex PCR reads in MiXCR, keeping a single row per CDR3 protein. The sample yields about 130,000 distinct CDR3 sequences, approximately 26% seen once. A remark on this clonotype: Its antigen remains unidentified.

The specimen sequenced was glioma tissue, nonneoplastic brain tissue, or PBMCs (not recorded which). This receptor was identified in a human donor with low-grade glioma or glioblastoma, undergoing nonglioma brain surgery, or in good health (not recorded which).

This chain's CDR3 is CASRDGGGTSTDTQYF. The CDR3, as DNA: TGTGCCAGCAGGGATGGTGGGGGAACTAGCACAGATACGCAGTATTTT. The V and J genes are TRBV5-4 and TRBJ2-3, with D possibly being TRBD1 or TRBD2 (5 bases each). V was shortened by 5 bases and J by 0 bases, with 16 bases between the two germline ends. The CDR3 contains 16 residues. CDR1 is SGHNT, CDR2 YYREEE, per germline (reference sequence).